These 23 T cell receptor beta chains came from one sample sequenced in a study of cytomegalovirus exposure and HLA in healthy donors. The PCR contained 60 Vbeta and 13 Jbeta primers. Assay: immunoSEQ multiplex PCR; the TCRdb copy retains only in-frame clones and omits some. The data contain 170,000 or so clones, about 83% of them singletons. Sequenced input: PBMCs. Receptors were obtained from a girl aged 5 to 17 in good health and CMV-seropositive.

This sequence joins TRBV12-5 and TRBJ1-4, with D possibly being TRBD1 (6 bases). There are 18 residues in the CDR3. Germline CDR1 and CDR2: LGHNT and FRNRAP. V was pared by 6 bases and J by 0 bases, with 20 bases between. CDR3 bases: TGTGCTAGTGGCCACCCGGGACACAAGAACGCAACTAATGAAAAACTGTTTTTT. As protein: CASGHPGHKNATNEKLFF.

This clone has only a few counts. This sequence joins TRBV7-9 and TRBJ2-5, with D possibly matching TRBD1 (5 bases). The CDR3 extends over 15 amino acids. The V end lost 5 bases, the J end lost 5 bases, and 18 bases lay between the germline ends. Germline CDR1 is SEHNR and CDR2 is FQNEAQ (reference sequence). The CDR3 nucleotides read TGTGCCAGCAGCCAGGCGTCAGGGCTTAAGGAGACCCAGTACTTC. Translation gives CASSQASGLKETQYF.

The CDR3 coding sequence is TGCGCCAGCAGCTTGGGCGGGGTACGGGATACGCAGTATTTT. Protein product: CASSLGGVRDTQYF. The chain carries TRBV5-1 and TRBJ2-3, with D possibly being TRBD2 (6 bases). CDR1 and CDR2 (germline): SGHRS, YFSETQ. V gave up 0 bases and J gave up 6 bases, with 11 bases separating them. This CDR3 is built from 14 residues. Full variable domain (remainder filled in from reference TRBV5-1 and TRBJ2-3): KAGVTQTPRYLIKTRGQQVTLSCSPISGHRSVSWYQQTPGQGLQFLFEYFSETQRNKGNFPGRFSGRQFSNSRSEMNVSTLELGDSALYLCASSLGGVRDTQYFGPGTRLTVL.

This clone has a handful of counts. This sequence joins TRBV18 and TRBJ2-7, with D perhaps TRBD1 (6 bases). CDR3 size: 15 residues. The germline V gene has CDR1 KGHSH and CDR2 LQKENI. V was shortened by 3 bases and J by 0 bases, with 12 bases between the two germline ends. CDR3 amino acids: CASSPTGQSSYEQYF. The DNA for the CDR3 is TGTGCCAGCTCACCCACCGGACAGAGCTCCTACGAGCAGTACTTC.

The chain's CDR3 is CASGLREQYF. In nucleotides, the CDR3 is TGTGCCAGCGGACTACGCGAGCAGTACTTC. The J gene is TRBJ2-7, the V gene TRBV2, with D possibly TRBD2 on 6 matching bases. The V end was cut by 8 bases, the J end by 6 bases, with 8 bases between. This CDR3 has 10 residues. Germline V CDR1 and CDR2: SNHLY, FYNNEI.

The gene calls are TRBV18 and TRBJ2-7; the match to TRBD2 covers 11 bases. CDR1 is KGHSH, CDR2 LQKENI, per germline. The trim removed 0 bases at V and 2 bases at J, leaving 6 bases unmatched. This CDR3 region has 17 residues. CDR3 residues: CASSPPLLAGDTYEQYF. As DNA, the CDR3 is TGTGCCAGCTCACCACCCTTACTAGCGGGGGACACCTACGAGCAGTACTTC.

V gene TRBV13 combines with J gene TRBJ2-1; no clear D. Germline assignment: CDR1 PRHDT and CDR2 FYEKMQ (reference sequence). The CDR3 has 14 residues. V was pared by 3 bases and J by 2 bases, with 8 bases between. In DNA form, the CDR3 reads TGTGCCAGCAGCTTTGGAGAGACCTACAATGAGCAGTTCTTC. Amino acid sequence: CASSFGETYNEQFF.

The chain combines TRBV6-5 with TRBJ1-2; TRBD1 matches 11 bases. The ends lost 2 bases at V and 5 bases at J; junction bases unmatched: 1. CDR3 length equals 14 residues. CDR1 MNHEY and CDR2 SVGAGI come from the germline V gene. The CDR3 region is CASSYRDRGYGYTF. The CDR3 region has the DNA TGTGCCAGCAGTTACCGGGACAGGGGGTATGGCTACACCTTC.

V gene TRBV9 combines with J gene TRBJ1-1, with 7 bases fitting TRBD1. Germline assignment: CDR1 SGDLS and CDR2 YYNGEE. The V segment lost 3 bases and the J segment 6 bases; nucleotides outside the gene matches: 2. This CDR3 has 12 amino acids. The CDR3 loop is CASSEGAAEAFF. DNA of the CDR3: TGTGCCAGCAGCGAGGGGGCAGCTGAAGCTTTCTTT.

The chain recombines TRBV2 with TRBJ2-7; a weak D match, TRBD2 (5 bases). This CDR3 is built from 13 residues. Trimming removed 5 bases at V and 4 bases at J, with 12 bases between. Germline CDR1 is SNHLY and CDR2 is FYNNEI. CDR3 sequence reads: CASSTGIYYEQYF. DNA of the CDR3: TGTGCCAGCAGTACCGGGATATATTACGAGCAGTACTTC.

The V and J genes are TRBV5-4 and TRBJ2-4; TRBD1 might be the D (6 bases). The germline V gene encodes CDR1 SGHNT and CDR2 YYREEE (reference sequence). V was trimmed by 4 bases and J by 14 bases, leaving 16 bases between them. The CDR3 runs 12 residues. CDR3 protein: CASSLFGTTEYF. CDR3 coding DNA: TGTGCCAGCAGCCTATTCGGGACAACTGAGTACTTC.

V is TRBV11-3 and J is TRBJ1-4, with D possibly TRBD1 on 6 matching bases. The length of the CDR3 is 15 residues. V was pared by 5 bases and J by 8 bases, with 18 bases between. Germline CDR1 SGHNT, CDR2 YENEEA. The CDR3 DNA is TGTGCCAGCAGCATCGACAGGTCCAGTTTGGAAAAACTGTTTTTT. Translated: CASSIDRSSLEKLFF.

This chain joins TRBV30 and TRBJ2-1; 9 positions agree with TRBD2. The V gene's germline CDR1 is GTSNPN and CDR2 SVGIG (reference sequence). Trimming took 7 bases from V and 3 from J; bases not matched to a gene: 7. The CDR3 totals 14 residues. CDR3 DNA sequence: TGTGCCTCCGTTGGGCGGGGGGGCTACAATGAGCAGTTCTTC. Its translation: CASVGRGGYNEQFF. Complete variable domain (other parts from reference TRBV30 and TRBJ2-1): SQTIHQWPATLVQPVGSPLSLECTVEGTSNPNLYWYRQAAGRGLQLLFYSVGIGQISSEVPQNLSASRPQDRQFILSSKKLLLSDSGFYLCASVGRGGYNEQFFGPGTRLTVL.

The V call is TRBV5-1, the J call TRBJ2-7; TRBD1 matches at 11 bases. CDR1 and CDR2 (germline): SGHRS, YFSETQ. This CDR3 contains 15 residues. V trimming: 3 bases; J trimming: 3 bases; junction bases outside the gene matches: 5. CDR3 bases: TGCGCCAGCAGCTACGGACAGGGGGCGAGCTACGAGCAGTACTTC. Translation gives CASSYGQGASYEQYF.

The chain employs TRBV30 and TRBJ1-5, with a tentative D call TRBD1 (5 bases). V was clipped by 2 bases and J by 1 base, with 15 bases between them. The germline CDR1 and CDR2 sequences are GTSNPN and SVGIG (reference sequence). The CDR3 is made up of 16 amino acids. The CDR3 DNA reads TGTGCCTGGAGTCCGCGGGAGGGGTACAGCAATCAGCCCCAGCATTTT. Its protein is CAWSPREGYSNQPQHF.

The sample holds a few counts of this clone. V usage is TRBV27 and J usage is TRBJ2-7; D is uncertain. The CDR3 is 13 residues long. The germline V and J ends were trimmed by 2 bases and 0 bases, with 5 bases remaining between them. Per germline, CDR1 MNHEY and CDR2 SMNVEV (reference sequence). The CDR3 DNA reads as TGTGCCAGCAGTTTACCCGGCTCCTACGAGCAGTACTTC. Translated, it gives CASSLPGSYEQYF.

The chain links TRBV15 to TRBJ2-1; 7 bases match TRBD1. This CDR3 region has 14 residues. The germline CDR1 and CDR2 sequences are LNHNV and YYDKDF (reference sequence). Trimming took 2 bases from V and 6 from J; bases not matched to a gene: 4. CDR3 in DNA: TGTGCCACCAGCAGAAGGGGGCGAGGCAATGAGCAGTTCTTC. Translation: CATSRRGRGNEQFF.

The genes are TRBV7-2 and TRBJ1-6, with 7 nucleotides matching TRBD1. With 3 bases clipped from V and 7 bases from J, the junction kept 3 bases outside the gene matches. The CDR3 contains 14 residues. Germline CDR1 is SGHTA and CDR2 is FQGNSA. In DNA, the CDR3 is TGTGCCAGCAGCTTGACAGGGTTGAATTCACCCCTCCACTTT. This encodes CASSLTGLNSPLHF.

The V gene is TRBV10-1, the J gene TRBJ2-1; 8 bases match TRBD1. Trimming took 6 bases from V and 6 from J; bases not matched to a gene: 4. This CDR3 has 13 residues. In germline, CDR1 is WNHNN, CDR2 SYGVQD (reference sequence). The DNA for the CDR3 is TGCGCCAGCAGCGGACAGGGAACCAATGAGCAGTTCTTC. This encodes CASSGQGTNEQFF.

The chain combines TRBV25-1 with TRBJ2-3, with 7 bases that match TRBD2. Germline CDR1 MGHDK, CDR2 SYGVNS. This CDR3 is built from 17 residues. The junction had 13 bases not matched to a gene; V was cut back by 1 base and J by 6 bases. The CDR3 bases are TGTGCCAGCAGTGAATTGGCTAGCGGAGCTCAAGGGGATACGCAGTATTTT. Translated, it gives CASSELASGAQGDTQYF.

The chain is built from TRBV6-5 and TRBJ1-5, with TRBD1 matching over 7 bases. Trimming took 10 bases from V and 2 from J; bases not matched to a gene: 8. The CDR3 runs 14 residues. In germline, CDR1 is MNHEY, CDR2 SVGAGI. CDR3 nucleotides: TGTGCCACTTTGGCCAGGGGGGGCAATCAGCCCCAGCATTTT. Amino acids: CATLARGGNQPQHF.

CDR3 coding DNA: TGTGCCAGTAGTATGACCGAGGAGGGCACTGAAGCTTTCTTT. Translated: CASSMTEEGTEAFF. The V gene is TRBV19, the J gene TRBJ1-1; D is unresolved. Trimming left V 3 bases short and J 4 bases short, with 12 bases between. Germline CDR1 reads LNHDA; CDR2 reads SQIVND (reference sequence). The CDR3 has 14 amino acids.

This clone was counted between two and nine times. The gene calls are TRBV7-9 and TRBJ2-5; 13 bases align to TRBD2. Germline CDR1 is SEHNR and CDR2 is FQNEAQ (reference sequence). The CDR3 runs to 15 residues. The junction had 2 bases not matched to a gene; V was cut back by 5 bases and J by 2 bases. The CDR3 protein is CASSRLAGGQETQYF. The CDR3 nucleotides are TGTGCCAGCAGCAGACTAGCGGGGGGACAAGAGACCCAGTACTTC.